Below are 27 T cell receptor beta chains sequenced from a single sample in a study of shared clonotypes between healthy human individuals. Only in-frame clones appear in the TCRdb table, and some are missing; sequencing was by immunoSEQ multiplex PCR. The profile shows about 700,000 clones, approximately 74% of them singletons. The sequencing input was memory CD4+ T cells sorted from blood. The subset here: CD45RA-negative fraction. These receptors were collected from a woman in her twenties or thirties in good health.

This chain connects TRBV27 to TRBJ2-7, with TRBD2 identical over 9 bases. V was clipped by 2 bases and J by 3 bases; unmatched bases: 2. Per germline, CDR1 MNHEY and CDR2 SMNVEV (reference sequence). This CDR3 spans 14 amino acids. As DNA, the CDR3 is TGTGCCAGCAGTTTAGCGGGAGGGAACTACGAGCAGTACTTC. It yields the protein CASSLAGGNYEQYF.

This clone was observed once. The chain employs TRBV29-1 and TRBJ1-1, with 7 nucleotides matching TRBD1. Per the germline V gene, CDR1 is SQVTM and CDR2 is ANQGSEA. With V trimmed by 6 bases and J by 5 bases, 6 bases remained unmatched. The CDR3 runs to 12 residues. CDR3 DNA: TGCAGCGTCCAGAGACAGGGAACTGAAGCTTTCTTT. Translated: CSVQRQGTEAFF.

As to this clone: Since a much larger clone is just one base distant, this may be a read error. Likely a read error: the CDR3 ends without its conserved phenylalanine or tryptophan. The V and J genes are TRBV11-2 and TRBJ1-1; D might be TRBD1 (5 bases). Germline V gives CDR1 SGHAT, CDR2 FQNNGV. Trimming left V 5 bases short and J 2 bases short, with 12 bases between. CDR3 size: 14 residues. CDR3 nucleotide sequence: TGTGCCAGCAGCCCCCACGGGACCAACACTGAAGCTTTCCTT. The encoded protein is CASSPHGTNTEAFL.

The CDR3 here is CSLSEGWAGTEAFF. CDR3 nucleotides: TGCAGCCTTTCGGAGGGGTGGGCTGGCACTGAAGCTTTCTTT. The chain carries TRBV29-1 and TRBJ1-1; D might be TRBD1 (5 bases). CDR3 size: 14 residues. The germline V and J ends were trimmed by 8 bases and 4 bases, with 20 bases remaining between them. The germline V gene has CDR1 SQVTM and CDR2 ANQGSEA.

Ten or more counts support this clone. This rearrangement joins TRBV27 to TRBJ2-2, with TRBD2 matching 7 bases. The junction had 4 bases not matched to a gene; V was cut back by 8 bases and J by 4 bases. Germline V lookup: CDR1 MNHEY, CDR2 SMNVEV (reference sequence). The CDR3 extends over 13 amino acids. The CDR3 nucleotides read TGTGCCAGCCGAACTAGCGTCACCGGGGAGCTGTTTTTT. Translation: CASRTSVTGELFF.

The V and J genes are TRBV19 and TRBJ1-1; D remains ambiguous. V lost 5 bases and J 1 base, leaving 11 bases between the germline ends. This CDR3 is 14 amino acids long. Germline V gives CDR1 LNHDA, CDR2 SQIVND (reference sequence). CDR3 amino acids: CASSWSPANTEAFF. The CDR3, as DNA: TGTGCCAGTAGTTGGTCCCCGGCGAACACTGAAGCTTTCTTT.

The gene calls are TRBV5-4 and TRBJ2-7; the match to TRBD2 covers 9 bases. In germline, CDR1 is SGHNT, CDR2 YYREEE (reference sequence). V shed 3 bases, J shed 3 bases, and the junction held 13 bases outside the gene matches. The CDR3 spans 17 residues. Here the CDR3 DNA reads TGTGCCAGCAGCTCGCCCTCCGAAGCGGGAGGCTTCTACGAGCAGTACTTC. Encoded protein: CASSSPSEAGGFYEQYF.

In this sample, this clone turned up once. The chain joins TRBV18 to TRBJ1-1; D is uncertain. Germline values: CDR1 KGHSH, CDR2 LQKENI. Trimming left V 4 bases short and J 8 bases short, with 14 bases between. The CDR3 sequence is 13 residues long. CDR3 residues: CASSQTEGREAFF. CDR3 DNA: TGTGCCAGCTCACAGACGGAGGGTCGGGAAGCTTTCTTT. The variable domain in full, with the rest retrieved from reference TRBV18 and TRBJ1-1, is NAGVMQNPRHLVRRRGQEARLRCSPMKGHSHVYWYRQLPEEGLKFMVYLQKENIIDESGMPKERFSAEFPKEGPSILRIQQVVRGDSAAYFCASSQTEGREAFFGQGTRLTVV.

V usage is TRBV21-1 and J usage is TRBJ2-7; the DNA was not compared with TRBD2, the D call given in the table. TRBV21-1 is given as a pseudogene. The CDR3 has 18 amino acids. CDR3 DNA: TGTGCCAGCAGCAAACTTAGACTAGCGGAATACCCCACCTACGAGCAGTACTTC. The encoded protein is CASSKLRLAEYPTYEQYF.

The chain combines TRBV30 with TRBJ2-1; no clear D gene. The germline V gene encodes CDR1 GTSNPN and CDR2 SVGIG (reference sequence). The CDR3 loop spans 13 amino acids. The V end was cut by 2 bases, the J end by 4 bases, with 9 bases between. CDR3 protein: CAWSLGAYNEQFF. In DNA, the CDR3 is TGTGCCTGGAGTCTCGGAGCTTACAATGAGCAGTTCTTC.

The chain combines TRBV2 with TRBJ1-2; D is possibly TRBD1 (5 bases). CDR1 is SNHLY, CDR2 FYNNEI, per germline. V was shortened by 6 bases and J by 6 bases, with 14 bases between the two germline ends. The CDR3 loop spans 13 amino acids. The CDR3 loop is CASRGDSRDGYTF. As DNA, the CDR3 is TGTGCCAGCAGAGGAGACAGCCGAGATGGCTACACCTTC.

The chain combines TRBV27 with TRBJ2-7; 7 bases are a match to TRBD1. The CDR3 totals 14 residues. The J segment lost 4 bases and the V segment lost 6 bases, leaving 9 bases of the junction unmatched. The germline V gene has CDR1 MNHEY and CDR2 SMNVEV (reference sequence). CDR3 DNA sequence: TGTGCCAGCAGGTCACAGGGGTCCGCTTACGAGCAGTACTTC. Protein product: CASRSQGSAYEQYF.

A word on this clone: This is likely an artifact of a read error, given a far larger clone one base away. The sample has other DNA sequences that encode this CDR3 too. The chain recombines TRBV5-1 with TRBJ2-2; TRBD2 aligns across 7 bases. CDR3 length: 14 amino acids. The J segment lost 5 bases and the V segment lost 7 bases, leaving 8 bases of the junction unmatched. The germline CDR1 and CDR2 sequences are SGHRS and YFSETQ. The CDR3 region is CASVAGGWTGELFF. The CDR3 nucleotides read TGCGCCAGCGTAGCGGGCGGATGGACCGGGGAGCTGTTTTTT.

The chain employs TRBV5-1 and TRBJ2-1; no clear D. V dropped 3 bases and J dropped 1 base, with 8 bases sitting between them. The CDR3 consists of 14 residues. CDR1 is SGHRS and CDR2 is YFSETQ in the germline V gene. The CDR3 loop is CASSYSASYNEQFF. The CDR3 DNA is TGCGCCAGCAGCTACTCAGCGTCCTACAATGAGCAGTTCTTC.

This clone was detected a few times. The V call is TRBV2, the J call TRBJ1-1; D is ambiguous. The CDR3 is 15 residues long. The V end lost 0 bases, the J end lost 2 bases, and 10 bases lay between the germline ends. Germline assignment: CDR1 SNHLY and CDR2 FYNNEI. In nucleotides, the CDR3 is TGTGCCAGCAGTGAAGCGCCCCCCCAAAACACTGAAGCTTTCTTT. Translated: CASSEAPPQNTEAFF.

The V gene is TRBV11-3, the J gene TRBJ2-3; maybe TRBD1 (6 bases). Between the trimmed V and J ends, which lost 1 base and 4 bases, there was a span of 18 bases. The CDR3 length is 17 residues. CDR1 and CDR2 (germline): SGHNT, YENEEA. CDR3 loop: CASSLGGWGRSPDTQYF. The CDR3, as DNA: TGTGCCAGCAGCTTAGGGGGCTGGGGGCGATCCCCAGATACGCAGTATTTT.

The rearrangement uses TRBV7-6 and TRBJ2-1, with D possibly being TRBD2 (6 bases). The ends were cut back, 4 bases at V and 7 bases at J, with 26 bases in the middle. The germline CDR1 and CDR2 sequences are SGHVS and FNYEAQ. This CDR3 has 18 amino acids. CDR3 sequence reads: CASSSPGAGGSRLNEQFF. The CDR3 DNA reads TGTGCCAGCAGCTCTCCTGGAGCAGGAGGGTCTCGGTTGAATGAGCAGTTCTTC.

The chain is built from TRBV11-2 and TRBJ2-1; possibly TRBD1 for D (6 bases). The germline CDR1 and CDR2 sequences are SGHAT and FQNNGV. Trimming shortened V by 3 bases and J by 0 bases, and 9 bases separated the two germline ends. The CDR3 spans 15 residues. The CDR3 sequence is CASSFQGSSYNEQFF. The CDR3 coding sequence is TGTGCCAGCAGCTTCCAGGGGAGCTCCTACAATGAGCAGTTCTTC.

This clone was found a few times. The CDR3 region has the DNA TGTGCCAGCAGTGAAGCCCGGCTGAGTAATGAAAAACTGTTTTTT. Translating gives CASSEARLSNEKLFF. The chain combines TRBV6-1 with TRBJ1-4; no firm D call. V dropped 0 bases and J dropped 4 bases, with 9 bases sitting between them. The V gene's germline CDR1 is MNHNS and CDR2 SASEGT. The CDR3 runs 15 residues.

Of note for this clone: Given a much more abundant clone one base away, this may be a read error. The rearrangement joins TRBV11-1 to TRBJ2-2; no clear D. Germline V gives CDR1 SGHAT, CDR2 FQDESV (reference sequence). CDR3 length: 12 residues. The germline V and J ends were trimmed by 4 bases and 0 bases, with 0 bases remaining between them. CDR3 sequence reads: CASSSNTGELFF. The CDR3 coding sequence is TGTGCCAGCAGCTCGAACACCGGGGAGCTGTTTTTT.

In this sample, this clone turned up a few times. The J gene is TRBJ2-7, the V gene TRBV11-2; possibly TRBD1 or TRBD2 for D (5 bases each). The CDR3 runs 15 residues. V lost 1 base to trimming and J lost 0 bases, with 10 bases between them. The germline gives CDR1 SGHAT, CDR2 FQNNGV. The CDR3 DNA sequence: TGTGCCAGCAGCTTAGGGGACGGAAGCTCCTACGAGCAGTACTTC. This translates into CASSLGDGSSYEQYF.

The chain joins TRBV29-1 to TRBJ2-7; 8 bases fit TRBD2. Germline V gene data show CDR1 as SQVTM and CDR2 as ANQGSEA. The CDR3 runs to 14 residues. V dropped 6 bases and J dropped 1; count of bases not matched to a gene: 8. The CDR3 DNA is TGCAGCGTCACAACTAGCGGCACATCCTACGAGCAGTACTTC. Amino acids: CSVTTSGTSYEQYF.

This clone was counted only a few times. This sample also contains other DNA sequences that code for the same CDR3. J is TRBJ1-1 and V is TRBV5-1; 7 bases map to TRBD1. J gave up 1 base and V 4 bases, and 4 bases lay outside the gene matches. This CDR3 contains 14 residues. Germline CDR1 and CDR2: SGHRS and YFSETQ. This CDR3 reads CASSLGQTNTEAFF. The CDR3 region has the DNA TGCGCCAGCAGCCTGGGACAGACGAACACTGAAGCTTTCTTT. Full variable domain (missing parts from reference TRBV5-1 and TRBJ1-1): KAGVTQTPRYLIKTRGQQVTLSCSPISGHRSVSWYQQTPGQGLQFLFEYFSETQRNKGNFPGRFSGRQFSNSRSEMNVSTLELGDSALYLCASSLGQTNTEAFFGQGTRLTVV.

This chain uses TRBV19 with TRBJ1-4; D is ambiguous. In germline, CDR1 is LNHDA, CDR2 SQIVND (reference sequence). The CDR3 is 14 amino acids. Trimming took 6 bases from V and 0 from J, leaving 8 bases between them. CDR3 bases: TGTGCCAGTAGCCGCTACTCAACTAATGAAAAACTGTTTTTT. Its translation is CASSRYSTNEKLFF.

This chain joins TRBV7-3 and TRBJ2-2; TRBD1 matches 7 bases. Germline CDR1 reads SGHTA; CDR2 reads FQGTGA. The junction had 7 bases not matched to a gene; V was cut back by 5 bases and J by 7 bases. This CDR3 has 14 residues. The CDR3 here is CASSQAGGGGELFF. CDR3 in DNA: TGTGCCAGCAGCCAAGCAGGGGGTGGCGGGGAGCTGTTTTTT.

This clone was observed once. The CDR3 is CASSPRTGGWYEQYF. CDR3 in DNA: TGTGCCAGCAGCCCCCGGACAGGGGGCTGGTACGAGCAGTACTTC. The V and J genes are TRBV7-6 and TRBJ2-7; TRBD1 agrees at 11 bases. This CDR3 comprises 15 residues. Germline V gives CDR1 SGHVS, CDR2 FNYEAQ. The V gene end was trimmed by 5 bases and the J gene end by 4 bases; junction bases not matched to a gene: 7.

The chain couples TRBV11-2 to TRBJ1-2; TRBD1 agrees at 8 bases. Trimming removed 5 bases from V and 5 bases from J; junction bases left unmatched: 13. CDR1 and CDR2 from the germline V gene are SGHAT and FQNNGV. There are 16 residues in the CDR3. The CDR3 DNA sequence: TGTGCCAGCAGCGCCCCCGACAGGGGCCTTCGATATGGCTACACCTTC. It translates to CASSAPDRGLRYGYTF.